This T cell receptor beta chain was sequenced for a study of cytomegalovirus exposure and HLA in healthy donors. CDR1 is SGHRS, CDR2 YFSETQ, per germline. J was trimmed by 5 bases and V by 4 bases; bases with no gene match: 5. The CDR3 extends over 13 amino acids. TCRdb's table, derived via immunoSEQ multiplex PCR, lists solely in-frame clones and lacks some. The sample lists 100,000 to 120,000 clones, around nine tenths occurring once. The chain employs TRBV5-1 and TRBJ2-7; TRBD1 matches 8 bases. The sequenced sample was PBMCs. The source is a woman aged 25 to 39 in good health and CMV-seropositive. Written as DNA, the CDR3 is TGCGCCAGCAGCAGACAGGGGCAGGACGAGCAGTACTTC. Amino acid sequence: CASSRQGQDEQYF.